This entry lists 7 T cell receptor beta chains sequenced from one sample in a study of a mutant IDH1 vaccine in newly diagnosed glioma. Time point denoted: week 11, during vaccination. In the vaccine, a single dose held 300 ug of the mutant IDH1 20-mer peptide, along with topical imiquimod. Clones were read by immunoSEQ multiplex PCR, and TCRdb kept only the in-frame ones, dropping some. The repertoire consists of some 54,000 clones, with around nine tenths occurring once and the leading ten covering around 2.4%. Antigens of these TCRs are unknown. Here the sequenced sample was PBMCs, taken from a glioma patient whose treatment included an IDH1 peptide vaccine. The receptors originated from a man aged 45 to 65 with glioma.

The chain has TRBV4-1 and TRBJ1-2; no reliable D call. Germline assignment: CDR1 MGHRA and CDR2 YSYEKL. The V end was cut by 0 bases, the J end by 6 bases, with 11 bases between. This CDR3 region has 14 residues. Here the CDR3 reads CASSQDGRGDGYTF. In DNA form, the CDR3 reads TGCGCCAGCAGCCAAGATGGCCGAGGCGATGGCTACACCTTC.

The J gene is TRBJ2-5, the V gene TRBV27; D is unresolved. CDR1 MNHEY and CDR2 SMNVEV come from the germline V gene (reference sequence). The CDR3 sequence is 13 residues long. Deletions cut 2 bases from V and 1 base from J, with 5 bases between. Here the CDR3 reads CASSLGSQETQYF. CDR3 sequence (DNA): TGTGCCAGCAGTTTAGGCAGCCAAGAGACCCAGTACTTC.

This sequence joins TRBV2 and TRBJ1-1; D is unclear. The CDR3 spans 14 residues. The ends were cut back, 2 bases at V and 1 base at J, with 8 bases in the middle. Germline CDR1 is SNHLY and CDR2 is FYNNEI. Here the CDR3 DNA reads TGTGCCAGCAGTGAATGGTCAGGGAACACTGAAGCTTTCTTT. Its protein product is CASSEWSGNTEAFF.

The CDR3 DNA sequence: TGTGCCAGCAGTGAAGAAGCGGGGGGCTTCGATACGCAGTATTTT. It translates to CASSEEAGGFDTQYF. The chain joins TRBV6-1 to TRBJ2-3, with 9 bases fitting TRBD2. Germline V gene data show CDR1 as MNHNS and CDR2 as SASEGT. The ends lost 1 base at V and 6 bases at J; junction bases unmatched: 5. The CDR3 has 15 amino acids.

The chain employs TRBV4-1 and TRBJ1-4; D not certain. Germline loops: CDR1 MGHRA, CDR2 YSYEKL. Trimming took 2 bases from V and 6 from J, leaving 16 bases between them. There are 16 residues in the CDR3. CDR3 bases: TGCGCCAGCAGCCAAACCCTTTGGGGTGGCGATGAAAAACTGTTTTTT. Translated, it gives CASSQTLWGGDEKLFF.

CDR3 protein: CASSPAARGLGKGYTF. The DNA for the CDR3 is TGTGCCAGCTCCCCCGCGGCCAGGGGGCTCGGAAAGGGCTACACCTTC. This rearrangement joins TRBV18 to TRBJ1-2; 8 bases align to TRBD1. V gave up 6 bases and J gave up 8 bases; unmatched junction bases: 17. CDR1 KGHSH and CDR2 LQKENI come from the germline V gene. This CDR3 is built from 16 residues.

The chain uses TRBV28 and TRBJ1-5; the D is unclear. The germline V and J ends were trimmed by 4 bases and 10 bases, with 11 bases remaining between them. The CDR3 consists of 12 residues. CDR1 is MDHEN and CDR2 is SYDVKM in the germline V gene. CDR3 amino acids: CASSSAPSPQHF. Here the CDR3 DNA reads TGTGCCAGCAGTTCCGCACCGTCCCCCCAGCATTTT.